These T cell receptor beta chains were read from a single sample in a study of blood T cell repertoires in COVID-19. Method: immunoSEQ multiplex PCR; TCRdb's copy keeps in-frame clones and lacks some. The repertoire holds 150,000 to 200,000 clones, with over 80% as singletons. Input material: PBMCs or T cells enriched from blood (not recorded which). These receptors came from a man aged 70 or older who had been exposed to COVID-19. Both conserved end residues are part of each CDR3.

J | V | CDR3
TRBJ2-1 | TRBV28 | CASSLAGVLSYNEQFF
TRBJ1-1 | TRBV3-1/TRBV3-2 | CASSHGTGINTEAFF
TRBJ2-7 | TRBV15 | CATSGLTGSSYEQYF
TRBJ2-2 | TRBV30 | CAWSAGQGHTGELFF
TRBJ2-1 | TRBV5-1 | CASSMTGEGYNEQFF
TRBJ2-5 | TRBV3-1/TRBV3-2 | CASSPPGLGSQYF
TRBJ1-4 | TRBV2 | CASSETGATNEKLFF
TRBJ1-2 | TRBV12-5 | CASGFDRANYGYTF
TRBJ1-2 | TRBV7-8 | CASSLSTSNYGYTF
TRBJ1-1 | TRBV5-4 | CASRYPGSSTEAFF
TRBJ1-5 | TRBV12-3/TRBV12-4 | CASRGQGNQPQHF
TRBJ1-6 | TRBV10-3 | CAISATQGPPLHF
TRBJ1-6 | TRBV7-3 | CASSLTLAGSPLHF
TRBJ1-5 | TRBV6-6 | CASTVTGLSNQPQHF
TRBJ2-7 | TRBV27 | CASSFRPGQSYEQYF
TRBJ1-2 | TRBV30 | CAWSPPGTGSDGYTF
TRBJ2-3 | TRBV23-1 | CACAGRGNRITSTDTQYF
TRBJ2-7 | TRBV5-6 | CASSLDHSGSSYEQYF
TRBJ1-5 | TRBV25-1 | CASSDLDRVSNQPQHF
TRBJ1-1 | TRBV19 | CATGYTEAFF
TRBJ2-5 | TRBV6-2/TRBV6-3 | CASSGGLARETQYF
TRBJ1-5 | TRBV14 | CARGGQPQHF
TRBJ1-2 | TRBV5-1 | CASSLDIGASNYGYTF
TRBJ1-2 | TRBV10-3 | CAIRPTGDHYGYTF
TRBJ1-2 | TRBV28 | CASSVWIQQGAYGYTF
TRBJ1-5 | TRBV4-3 | CASSQGRGNSNQPQHF
TRBJ1-1 | TRBV6-5 | CASSDRSLNTEAFF
TRBJ1-1 | TRBV3-1/TRBV3-2 | CASSPGQAMNTEAFF
TRBJ2-3 | TRBV18 | CASSPLAGGRDTDTQYF
TRBJ2-2 | TRBV5-4 | CASSIGLAGLTGELFF
TRBJ1-2 | TRBV7-6 | CASSLVGGGDGYTF